This record looks at one TCR beta chain sequence and its context. No antigen is known for it. Per germline, CDR1 SGDLS and CDR2 YYNGEE. This CDR3 comprises 14 residues. V was shortened by 4 bases and J by 4 bases, with 11 bases between the two germline ends. The data were obtained in a study of T cells after posttransplantation cyclophosphamide. Study-wide findings and caveats: Tissue-infiltrating T cells from skin or gut overlapped little with blood T cells.

Treatment was busulfan-fludarabine conditioning, a marrow graft, and cyclophosphamide on days +3 and +4. Repertoires were generated with immunoSEQ multiplex PCR, while TCRdb's copy carries only in-frame clones and drops some. This table has 15,000 to 20,000 clones, about 90% appearing once. The chain carries TRBV9 and TRBJ2-2; D gene unclear. The receptor comes from a female patient aged 35-55 years who received an allogeneic stem cell transplant from a related donor, was CMV-positive, and had no GVHD. Some T cells may be supplied by the graft donor. Sequences were derived from PBMCs, sampled after allogeneic stem cell transplant with posttransplant cyclophosphamide. CDR3 in DNA: TGTGCCAGCAGCATCTGGCTTGGCACCGGGGAGCTGTTTTTT. This gives the protein CASSIWLGTGELFF.